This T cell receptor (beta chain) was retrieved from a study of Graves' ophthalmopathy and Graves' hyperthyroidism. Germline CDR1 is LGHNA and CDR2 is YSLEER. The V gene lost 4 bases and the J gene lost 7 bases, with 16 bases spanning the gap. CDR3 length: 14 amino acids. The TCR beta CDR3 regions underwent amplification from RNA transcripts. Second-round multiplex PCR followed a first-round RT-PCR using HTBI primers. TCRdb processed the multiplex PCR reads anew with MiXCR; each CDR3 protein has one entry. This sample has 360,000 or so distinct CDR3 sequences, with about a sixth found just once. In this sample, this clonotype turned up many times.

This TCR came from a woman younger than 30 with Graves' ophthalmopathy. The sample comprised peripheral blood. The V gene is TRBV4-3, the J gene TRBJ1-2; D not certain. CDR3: CASSPRALAGGYTF. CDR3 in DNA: TGCGCCAGCAGCCCCCGGGCACTGGCGGGTGGCTACACCTTC.